Below are 29 T cell receptor beta chains sequenced from a single sample in a study of T cell repertoires in cytomegalovirus infection (dated by TCRdb to between 2018 and 2020). These reads were obtained on an Illumina HiSeq 1500. TCRdb reprocessing: public reads trimmed at Q25 with fastp, clones called with MiXCR, in-frame beta chains kept. Records with the same CDR3 protein are collapsed into one entry carrying the most frequent genes and DNA. The sample profile shows 600,000 to 800,000 distinct CDR3 sequences; roughly 24% of them were found once. Less than 10% of the sample is taken by the ten largest. Sequenced sample: CD8+ T cells from PBMCs. These receptor sequences come from a human donor in good health (CMV status not recorded). Some clones in this sample may be carry-over from other donors' samples.

This clonotype was seen only a few times. The chain recombines TRBV6-2 or TRBV6-3 with TRBJ2-7, with a weak D call TRBD2 (5 bases). The CDR3 has 13 residues. Germline-derived CDR1 and CDR2 are MNHEY and SVGEGT. V lost 2 bases and J lost 6, with 11 bases in between. The CDR3: CASSYMEESEQYV. DNA for the CDR3: TGTGCCAGCAGTTACATGGAGGAAAGCGAGCAGTACGTC.

This clonotype was counted a single time. One end of the junction is discordant with germline, which a read error may explain. The CDR3 reads CASSPGPPNELFF. CDR3 DNA: TGCGCCAGCAGCCCAGGACCCCCCAATGAGCTGTTCTTC. The genes are TRBV4-1 and TRBJ2-1; D gene ambiguous. The CDR3 sequence is 13 residues long. Germline CDR1 and CDR2: MGHRA and YSYEKL.

The rearrangement uses TRBV7-6 and TRBJ2-7, with D possibly TRBD2 on 5 matching bases. Germline V CDR1 and CDR2: SGHVS, FNYEAQ. V was trimmed by 6 bases and J by 5 bases, leaving 8 bases between them. The CDR3 is 11 amino acids. In DNA, the CDR3 is TGTGCCAGCAGGTCGAGGGACGAGCAGTACTTC. Protein: CASRSRDEQYF.

V is TRBV19 and J is TRBJ2-2; D is unresolved. Germline loops: CDR1 LNHDA, CDR2 SQIVND (reference sequence). V lost 5 bases to trimming and J lost 1 base, with 8 bases between them. The CDR3 extends over 14 amino acids. The CDR3 DNA reads as TGTGCCAGTAGTTGGTCCGAGAACACCGGGGAGCTGTTTTTT. Translation gives CASSWSENTGELFF.

The chain uses TRBV6-8 and TRBJ2-5; no clear D. This CDR3 has 12 amino acids. Germline V lookup: CDR1 MNHGY, CDR2 SAAAGT. The V end was cut by 7 bases, the J end by 2 bases, with 8 bases between. The CDR3 DNA follows: TGTGCCAGCAAAGATTCTCAAGAGACCCAGTACTTC. This encodes CASKDSQETQYF.

This clonotype was recorded many times. The chain couples TRBV7-8 to TRBJ2-1; maybe TRBD2 (6 bases). Germline values: CDR1 SGHVS, CDR2 FQNEAQ. V shed 0 bases and J shed 12 bases, with 12 bases lying between them. There are 13 residues in the CDR3. The CDR3 region is CASSLAPGELQFF. The CDR3 DNA reads TGTGCCAGCAGCTTAGCGCCGGGGGAATTGCAGTTCTTC.

This clonotype was recorded a few times. In nucleotides, the CDR3 is TGTGCCAGCAGCCAACCAGCGGGAGAGACCCAGTACTTC. It yields the protein CASSQPAGETQYF. The J gene is TRBJ2-5, the V gene TRBV14, with D perhaps matching TRBD2 (6 bases). Trimming stripped 2 bases from V and 4 bases from J, with 8 bases between. This CDR3 contains 13 residues. Germline V gene data show CDR1 as SGHDN and CDR2 as FVKESK.

In this sample, this clonotype turned up a few times. DNA for the CDR3: TGTGCCAGCAGTTTTTTTTCACCTCACACCGGGGAGCTGTTTTTT. This sequence encodes CASSFFSPHTGELFF. The V and J genes are TRBV27 and TRBJ2-2; D ambiguous. Trimming removed 3 bases at V and 3 bases at J, with 11 bases between. There are 15 residues in the CDR3. Germline V lookup: CDR1 MNHEY, CDR2 SMNVEV (reference sequence).

A remark on this clonotype: This could be a read error, since a much larger clone is one nucleotide away. The chain combines TRBV7-3 with TRBJ2-2; D is unresolved. Germline CDR1 is SGHTA and CDR2 is FQGTGA. The CDR3 runs to 13 residues. The CDR3 loop reads CANSSENTGELFF. CDR3 sequence (DNA): TGTGCCAACAGCTCAGAGAACACCGGGGAGCTGTTTTTT.

V gene TRBV29-1 combines with J gene TRBJ2-1, with D uncertain. Germline values: CDR1 SQVTM, CDR2 ANQGSEA. The CDR3 contains 13 residues. Trimming removed 4 bases from V and 4 bases from J, with 11 bases in between. The CDR3 protein is CSVGLKNYNEQFF. The CDR3 DNA reads TGCAGCGTTGGACTGAAGAATTACAATGAGCAGTTCTTC.

The chain recombines TRBV19 with TRBJ2-4; TRBD2 might be the D (6 bases). The CDR3 is 13 amino acids. Germline loops: CDR1 LNHDA, CDR2 SQIVND (reference sequence). V shed 3 bases and J shed 8 bases, with 11 bases lying between them. CDR3 in DNA: TGTGCCAGTAGTATCGGGGGAATGGACATTCAGTACTTC. This translates into CASSIGGMDIQYF. Looking up the rest from reference TRBV19 and TRBJ2-4 gives the full variable domain: DGGITQSPKYLFRKEGQNVTLSCEQNLNHDAMYWYRQDPGQGLRLIYYSQIVNDFQKGDIAEGYSVSREKKESFPLTVTSAQKNPTAFYLCASSIGGMDIQYFGAGTRLSVL.

A word on this clonotype: With a much larger clone just one base away, this may be a read error. The rearrangement links TRBV28 to TRBJ2-5; D might be TRBD1 (6 bases). This CDR3 is 17 amino acids long. Germline V gene lookup returns CDR1 MDHEN and CDR2 SYDVKM. The V end lost 1 base, the J end lost 1 base, and 16 bases lay between the germline ends. CDR3 bases: TGTGCCAGCAGTTTATTTATTTTGTCGGACAGCCAAGAGACCCAGTACTTC. It encodes CASSLFILSDSQETQYF.

This chain links TRBV20-1 with TRBJ2-7; D may be TRBD2 (6 bases). This CDR3 comprises 13 residues. Germline V gene sequence: CDR1 DFQATT, CDR2 SNEGSKA (reference sequence). With 2 bases removed from V and 4 bases from J, the gap between germline ends came to 12 bases. CDR3 DNA sequence: TGCAGTGCTAGACCGATTGCGGGGTACGAGCAGTACTTC. Translation gives CSARPIAGYEQYF.

The table lists this clonotype with many counts. This sequence joins TRBV29-1 and TRBJ2-7; D possibly corresponds to TRBD2 (6 bases). Germline V CDR1 and CDR2: SQVTM, ANQGSEA. The CDR3 is 13 amino acids. The germline V and J ends were trimmed by 6 bases and 1 base, with 13 bases remaining between them. The CDR3 region has the DNA TGCAGCGTCCGATCAGGGACTTCCTACGAGCAGTACTTC. Its translation: CSVRSGTSYEQYF.

The CDR3 reads CASSPGGDSPLHF. The CDR3 DNA follows: TGTGCCAGCAGCCCCGGGGGGGATTCACCCCTCCACTTT. The chain couples TRBV7-9 to TRBJ1-6; TRBD1 might be the D (5 bases). V was cut by 5 bases and J by 8 bases, with 10 bases left in between. The CDR3 has 13 amino acids. Germline values: CDR1 SEHNR, CDR2 FQNEAQ (reference sequence).

The chain links TRBV12-3 or TRBV12-4 to TRBJ2-1, with D perhaps being TRBD1 or TRBD2 (5 bases each). V lost 5 bases to trimming and J lost 1 base, with 12 bases between them. The CDR3 loop spans 15 amino acids. CDR3 protein: CASSPWDPSYNEQFF. As DNA, the CDR3 is TGTGCCAGCAGTCCATGGGACCCTTCCTACAATGAGCAGTTCTTC.

This clonotype came up many times. The chain recombines TRBV7-2 with TRBJ1-2; no firm D call. CDR1 and CDR2 from the germline V gene are SGHTA and FQGNSA. The CDR3 contains 10 residues. V was pared by 5 bases and J by 10 bases, with 8 bases between. The CDR3 coding sequence is TGTGCCAGCAGCGGCCGGGACTACACCTTC. Translating gives CASSGRDYTF.

This clonotype was detected only a few times. The chain is built from TRBV25-1 and TRBJ2-1; D is perhaps TRBD2 (7 bases). The CDR3 has 15 residues. Trimming took 3 bases from V and 4 from J, leaving 13 bases between them. Germline V gene sequence: CDR1 MGHDK, CDR2 SYGVNS. In DNA, the CDR3 is TGTGCCAGCAGTGATAAGGGGGGGGGTTACAATGAGCAGTTCTTC. Translation: CASSDKGGGYNEQFF.

The chain uses TRBV29-1 and TRBJ1-2, with a tentative D call TRBD1 (5 bases). CDR3 size: 12 residues. Germline CDR1 and CDR2: SQVTM and ANQGSEA. The V end lost 7 bases, the J end lost 9 bases, and 18 bases lay between the germline ends. CDR3 residues: CSAPGTDESYTF. In DNA form, the CDR3 reads TGCAGCGCCCCCGGGACGGACGAAAGCTACACCTTC.

The chain uses TRBV20-1 and TRBJ2-7; D is ambiguous. Trimming pared 3 bases from V and 2 bases from J, leaving 14 bases between. The CDR3 consists of 14 residues. Germline-derived CDR1 and CDR2 are DFQATT and SNEGSKA (reference sequence). The CDR3 protein is CSASSGRIPYEQYV. CDR3 DNA sequence: TGCAGTGCTAGTTCCGGCCGAATCCCCTACGAGCAGTACGTC.

This clonotype has ten or more counts. The CDR3 sequence is CASSLGSGELFF. CDR3 coding DNA: TGTGCCAGCAGCTTAGGATCCGGGGAGCTGTTTTTT. The gene calls are TRBV7-6 and TRBJ2-2; D call uncertain. The CDR3 covers 12 residues. V dropped 1 base and J dropped 6 bases, with 3 bases sitting between them. Germline CDR1 and CDR2: SGHVS and FNYEAQ.

This clonotype was seen a handful of times. The rearrangement uses TRBV29-1 and TRBJ2-2; D is possibly TRBD1 (5 bases). Trimming removed 1 base from V and 4 bases from J, with 10 bases in between. The CDR3 totals 14 residues. The germline V gene encodes CDR1 SQVTM and CDR2 ANQGSEA. DNA of the CDR3: TGCAGCGTTGAAGGACAGTTAGGCACCGGGGAGCTGTTTTTT. This codes for CSVEGQLGTGELFF.

The chain uses TRBV19 and TRBJ2-2, with D hard to call. Deletions cut 9 bases from V and 6 bases from J, with 14 bases between. Germline V gives CDR1 LNHDA, CDR2 SQIVND (reference sequence). This CDR3 is 13 amino acids long. The CDR3 region is CASRLTRAGELFF. The CDR3 DNA sequence: TGTGCCAGCCGCTTAACCCGGGCCGGGGAGCTGTTTTTT.

The sample holds one count of this clonotype. This chain uses TRBV6-2 or TRBV6-3 with TRBJ2-7; D call uncertain. V was shortened by 2 bases and J by 3 bases, with 8 bases between the two germline ends. The germline CDR1 and CDR2 sequences are MNHEY and SVGEGT. This CDR3 is 13 amino acids long. The CDR3 here is CASSYNANYEQYV. CDR3 nucleotide sequence: TGTGCCAGCAGTTACAATGCTAACTACGAGCAGTACGTC.

This clonotype was seen a few times. The chain combines TRBV7-9 with TRBJ2-1; TRBD1 or TRBD2 may be the D gene (5 bases each). The CDR3 consists of 12 residues. Deletions cut 4 bases from V and 14 bases from J, with 15 bases between. Germline CDR1 reads SEHNR; CDR2 reads FQNEAQ (reference sequence). The CDR3 protein is CASSYTGPGEFF. The CDR3 DNA reads as TGTGCCAGCAGCTACACAGGCCCCGGGGAGTTCTTC.

In this sample, this clonotype turned up many times. A junction boundary mismatches the germline segment, possibly from a read error. This chain uses TRBV7-7 with TRBJ2-5; 12 bases match TRBD2. Germline V gene sequence: CDR1 SSHAT, CDR2 FNYEAQ (reference sequence). This CDR3 has 17 residues. Here the CDR3 DNA reads TGTGCTAGCAGCTTACGACTAGCGGGGGACTTCCAAGAGACCCAGTACTTC. Protein: CASSLRLAGDFQETQYF.

This clonotype was seen at least ten times. The chain joins TRBV19 to TRBJ1-1; D gene ambiguous. Trimming took 7 bases from V and 2 from J, leaving 5 bases between them. The V gene's germline CDR1 is LNHDA and CDR2 SQIVND (reference sequence). This CDR3 contains 11 residues. CDR3: CASKRNTEAFF. In nucleotides, the CDR3 is TGTGCCAGTAAGAGAAACACTGAAGCTTTCTTT.

This clonotype was seen more than once but under ten times. The chain uses TRBV6-2 or TRBV6-3 and TRBJ2-7, with 16 bases identical to TRBD2. Germline loops: CDR1 MNHEY, CDR2 SVGEGT. The CDR3 covers 17 residues. V was pared by 0 bases and J by 5 bases, with 4 bases of the junction left unmatched. CDR3 residues: CASSYSGLAGGKNEQYF. The CDR3 nucleotides read TGTGCCAGCAGTTACTCGGGACTAGCGGGGGGGAAGAACGAGCAGTACTTC.

Concerning this clonotype itself: One base away lies a much larger clone, so this may be a sequencing read error. The J gene is TRBJ2-5, the V gene TRBV11-2; D not certain. Germline-derived CDR1 and CDR2 are SGHAT and FQNNGV. The CDR3 sequence is 15 residues long. V lost 4 bases and J 2 bases, leaving 14 bases between the germline ends. CDR3 region: CASSSEVHSQETQYF. Here the CDR3 DNA reads TGTGCCAGCAGCTCAGAGGTTCACAGTCAAGAGACCCAGTACTTC.